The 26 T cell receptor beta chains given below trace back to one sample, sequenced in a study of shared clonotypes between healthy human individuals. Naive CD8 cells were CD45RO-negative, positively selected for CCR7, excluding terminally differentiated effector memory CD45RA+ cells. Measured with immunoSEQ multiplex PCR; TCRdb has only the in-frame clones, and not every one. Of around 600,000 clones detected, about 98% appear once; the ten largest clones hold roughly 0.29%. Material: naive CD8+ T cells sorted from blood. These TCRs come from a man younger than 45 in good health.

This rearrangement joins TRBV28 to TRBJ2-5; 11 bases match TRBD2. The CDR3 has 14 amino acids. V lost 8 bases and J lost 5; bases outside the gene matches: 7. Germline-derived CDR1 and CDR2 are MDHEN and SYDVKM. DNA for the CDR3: TGTGCCAGCGTTAGCGGGAGGGCCTGGGAGACCCAGTACTTC. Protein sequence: CASVSGRAWETQYF.

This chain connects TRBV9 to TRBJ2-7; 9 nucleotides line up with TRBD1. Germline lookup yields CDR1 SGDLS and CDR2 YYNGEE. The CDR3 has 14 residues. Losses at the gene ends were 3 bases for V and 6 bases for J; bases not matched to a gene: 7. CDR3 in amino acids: CASSAGTGRAEQYF. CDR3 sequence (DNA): TGTGCCAGCAGCGCTGGGACAGGGAGGGCCGAGCAGTACTTC.

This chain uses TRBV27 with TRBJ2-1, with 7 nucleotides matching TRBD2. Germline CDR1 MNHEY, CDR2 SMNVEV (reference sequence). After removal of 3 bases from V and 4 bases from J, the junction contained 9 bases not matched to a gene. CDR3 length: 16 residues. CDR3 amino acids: CASSLGGELFYNEQFF. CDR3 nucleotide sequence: TGTGCCAGCAGTTTGGGGGGGGAGCTCTTTTACAATGAGCAGTTCTTC.

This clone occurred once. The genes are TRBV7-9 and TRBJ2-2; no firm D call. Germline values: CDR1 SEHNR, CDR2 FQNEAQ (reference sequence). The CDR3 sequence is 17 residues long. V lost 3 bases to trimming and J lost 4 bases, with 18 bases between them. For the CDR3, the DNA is TGTGCCAGCAGCTTTCCCCCCAGGTTGCAGTCCACCGGGGAGCTGTTTTTT. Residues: CASSFPPRLQSTGELFF.

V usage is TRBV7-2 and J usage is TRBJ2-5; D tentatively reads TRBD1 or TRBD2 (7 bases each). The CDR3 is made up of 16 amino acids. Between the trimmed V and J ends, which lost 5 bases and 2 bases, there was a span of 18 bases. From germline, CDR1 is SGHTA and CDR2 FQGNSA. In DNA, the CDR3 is TGTGCCAGCAGCAACAGGGGAGCGGGGCTACAAGAGACCCAGTACTTC. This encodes CASSNRGAGLQETQYF.

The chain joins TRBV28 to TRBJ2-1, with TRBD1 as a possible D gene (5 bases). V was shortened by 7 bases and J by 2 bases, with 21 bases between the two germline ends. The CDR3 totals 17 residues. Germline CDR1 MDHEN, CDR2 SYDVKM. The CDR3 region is CASTVRTSLPAYNEQFF. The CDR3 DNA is TGTGCCAGCACCGTTCGGACAAGTCTACCAGCCTACAATGAGCAGTTCTTC.

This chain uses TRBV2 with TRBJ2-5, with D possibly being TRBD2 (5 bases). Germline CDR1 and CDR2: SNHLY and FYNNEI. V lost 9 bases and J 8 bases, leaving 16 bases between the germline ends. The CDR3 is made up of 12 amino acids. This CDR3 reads CASVGRGFTQYF. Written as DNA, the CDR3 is TGTGCCAGTGTCGGACGGGGATTCACCCAGTACTTC.

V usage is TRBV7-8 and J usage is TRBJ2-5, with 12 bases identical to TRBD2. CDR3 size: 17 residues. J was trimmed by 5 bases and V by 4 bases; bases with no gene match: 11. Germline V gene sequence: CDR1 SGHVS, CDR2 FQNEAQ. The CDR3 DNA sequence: TGTGCCAGCAGCTATCCCCGACTAGCGGGAGAGAGGGAGACCCAGTACTTC. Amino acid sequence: CASSYPRLAGERETQYF.

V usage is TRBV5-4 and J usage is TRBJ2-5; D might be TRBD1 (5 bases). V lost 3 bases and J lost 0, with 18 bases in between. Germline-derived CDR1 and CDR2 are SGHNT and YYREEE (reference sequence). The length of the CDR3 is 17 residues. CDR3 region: CASSSPAGAEYQETQYF. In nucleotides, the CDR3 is TGTGCCAGCAGCTCCCCCGCTGGGGCGGAGTACCAAGAGACCCAGTACTTC. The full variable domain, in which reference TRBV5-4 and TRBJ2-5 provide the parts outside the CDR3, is ETGVTQSPTHLIKTRGQQVTLRCSSQSGHNTVSWYQQALGQGPQFIFQYYREEENGRGNFPPRFSGLQFPNYSSELNVNALELDDSALYLCASSSPAGAEYQETQYFGPGTRLLVL.

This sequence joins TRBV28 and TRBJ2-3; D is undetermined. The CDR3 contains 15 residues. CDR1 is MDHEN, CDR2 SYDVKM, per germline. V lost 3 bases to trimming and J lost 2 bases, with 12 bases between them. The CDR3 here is CASSLPDTYTDTQYF. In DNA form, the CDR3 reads TGTGCCAGCAGTTTGCCCGACACTTACACAGATACGCAGTATTTT.

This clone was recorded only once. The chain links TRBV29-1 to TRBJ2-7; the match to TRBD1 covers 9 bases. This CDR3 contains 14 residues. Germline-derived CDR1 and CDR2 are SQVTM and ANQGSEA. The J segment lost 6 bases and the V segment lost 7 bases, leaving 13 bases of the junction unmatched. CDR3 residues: CSGTIPGQGLEQYF. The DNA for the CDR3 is TGCAGCGGGACCATACCGGGACAGGGTCTCGAGCAGTACTTC.

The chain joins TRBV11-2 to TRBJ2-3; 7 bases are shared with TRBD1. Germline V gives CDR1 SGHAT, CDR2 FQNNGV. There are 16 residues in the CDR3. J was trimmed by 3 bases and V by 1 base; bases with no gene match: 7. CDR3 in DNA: TGTGCCAGCAGCTTAGGGAAAGGGGGCTTAACAGATACGCAGTATTTT. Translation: CASSLGKGGLTDTQYF.

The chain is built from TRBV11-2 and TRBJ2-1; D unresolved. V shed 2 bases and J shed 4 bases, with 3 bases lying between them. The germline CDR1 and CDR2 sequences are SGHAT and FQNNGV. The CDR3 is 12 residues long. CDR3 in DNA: TGTGCCAGCAGCTTACGGTACAATGAGCAGTTCTTC. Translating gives CASSLRYNEQFF.

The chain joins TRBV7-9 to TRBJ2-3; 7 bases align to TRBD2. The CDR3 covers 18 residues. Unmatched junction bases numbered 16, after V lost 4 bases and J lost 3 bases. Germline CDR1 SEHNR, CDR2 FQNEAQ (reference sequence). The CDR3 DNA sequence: TGTGCCAGCAGCTCCAACTTTAGCGGGCACACAAGAACAGATACGCAGTATTTT. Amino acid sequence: CASSSNFSGHTRTDTQYF.

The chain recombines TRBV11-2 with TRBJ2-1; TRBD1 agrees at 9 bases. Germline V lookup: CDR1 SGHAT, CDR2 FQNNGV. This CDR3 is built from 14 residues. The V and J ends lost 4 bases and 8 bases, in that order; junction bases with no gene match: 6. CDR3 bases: TGTGCCAGCAGCTGGGGACAGGGTGGAGATGAGCAGTTCTTC. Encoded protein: CASSWGQGGDEQFF. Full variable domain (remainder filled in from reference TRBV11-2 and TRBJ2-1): EAGVAQSPRYKIIEKRQSVAFWCNPISGHATLYWYQQILGQGPKLLIQFQNNGVVDDSQLPKDRFSAERLKGVDSTLKIQPAKLEDSAVYLCASSWGQGGDEQFFGPGTRLTVL.

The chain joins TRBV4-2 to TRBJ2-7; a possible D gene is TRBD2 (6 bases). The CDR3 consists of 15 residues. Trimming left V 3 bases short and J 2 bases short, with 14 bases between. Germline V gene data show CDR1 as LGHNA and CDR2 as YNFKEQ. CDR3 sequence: CASSQESGLTYEQYF. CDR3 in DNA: TGTGCCAGCAGCCAGGAGAGCGGGCTAACCTACGAGCAGTACTTC.

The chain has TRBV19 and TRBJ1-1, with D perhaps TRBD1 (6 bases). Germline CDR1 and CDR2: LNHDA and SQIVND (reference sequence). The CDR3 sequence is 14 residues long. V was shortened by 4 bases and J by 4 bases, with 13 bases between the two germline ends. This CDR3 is CASSTLGGVTEAFF. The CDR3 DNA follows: TGTGCCAGTAGTACCCTAGGGGGTGTCACTGAAGCTTTCTTT.

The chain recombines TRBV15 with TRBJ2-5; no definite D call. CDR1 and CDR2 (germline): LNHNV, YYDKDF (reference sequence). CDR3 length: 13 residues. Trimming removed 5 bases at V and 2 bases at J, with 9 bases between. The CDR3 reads CATSPRRQETQYF. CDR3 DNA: TGTGCCACCAGCCCGCGGCGTCAAGAGACCCAGTACTTC.

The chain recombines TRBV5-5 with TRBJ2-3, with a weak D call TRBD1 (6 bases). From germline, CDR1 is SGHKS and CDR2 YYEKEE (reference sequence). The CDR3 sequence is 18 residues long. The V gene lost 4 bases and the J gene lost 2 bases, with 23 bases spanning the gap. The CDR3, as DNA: TGTGCCAGCAGCCTGGTACCTCAGACAGGAACCAACACAGATACGCAGTATTTT. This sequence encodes CASSLVPQTGTNTDTQYF.

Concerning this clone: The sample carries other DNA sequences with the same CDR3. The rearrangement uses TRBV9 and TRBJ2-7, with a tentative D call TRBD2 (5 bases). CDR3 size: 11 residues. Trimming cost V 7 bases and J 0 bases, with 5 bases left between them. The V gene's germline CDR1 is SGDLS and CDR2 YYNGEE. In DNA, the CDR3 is TGTGCCAGCGGGAGCTCCTACGAGCAGTACTTC. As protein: CASGSSYEQYF.

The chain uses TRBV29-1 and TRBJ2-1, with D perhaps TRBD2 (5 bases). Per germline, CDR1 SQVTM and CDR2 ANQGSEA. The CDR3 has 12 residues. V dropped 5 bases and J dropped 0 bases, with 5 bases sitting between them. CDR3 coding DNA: TGCAGCGTTACTAGCTCCTACAATGAGCAGTTCTTC. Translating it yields CSVTSSYNEQFF.

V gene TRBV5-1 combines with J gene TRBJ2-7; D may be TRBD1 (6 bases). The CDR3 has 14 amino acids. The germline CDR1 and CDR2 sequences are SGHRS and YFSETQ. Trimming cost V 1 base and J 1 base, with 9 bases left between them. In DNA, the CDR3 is TGCGCCAGCAGCTTGACAGGGAGATCCTACGAGCAGTACTTC. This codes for CASSLTGRSYEQYF.

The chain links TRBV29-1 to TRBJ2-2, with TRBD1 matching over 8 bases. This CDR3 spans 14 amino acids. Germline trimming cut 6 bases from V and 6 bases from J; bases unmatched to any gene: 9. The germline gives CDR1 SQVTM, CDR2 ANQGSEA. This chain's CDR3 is CSVEGQEVAGELFF. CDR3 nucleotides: TGCAGCGTGGAGGGACAGGAGGTCGCCGGGGAGCTGTTTTTT.

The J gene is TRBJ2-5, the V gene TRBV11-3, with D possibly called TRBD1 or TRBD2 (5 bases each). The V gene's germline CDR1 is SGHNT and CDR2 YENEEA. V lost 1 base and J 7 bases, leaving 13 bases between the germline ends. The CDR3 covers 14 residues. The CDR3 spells CASSLGQPEGTQYF. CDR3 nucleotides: TGTGCCAGCAGCTTAGGACAGCCCGAGGGGACCCAGTACTTC.

CDR3 loop: CASSYLFTGELFF. The CDR3 DNA follows: TGTGCCAGCAGTTACCTGTTCACCGGGGAGCTGTTTTTT. The chain carries TRBV6-5 and TRBJ2-2; no clear D. The V and J ends lost 2 bases and 4 bases respectively, with 5 bases between them. There are 13 residues in the CDR3. Germline V gene sequence: CDR1 MNHEY, CDR2 SVGAGI.

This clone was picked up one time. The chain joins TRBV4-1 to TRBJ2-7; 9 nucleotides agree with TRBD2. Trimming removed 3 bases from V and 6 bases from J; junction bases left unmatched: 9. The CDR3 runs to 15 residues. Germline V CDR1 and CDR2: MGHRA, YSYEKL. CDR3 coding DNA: TGCGCCAGCAGCCAGTTGCCGGGACTAGCCGTCGAGCAGTACTTC. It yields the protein CASSQLPGLAVEQYF.